This T cell receptor beta chain was sequenced during a study of graft-versus-host responses after intestinal transplantation (dated by TCRdb to 2020 to 2022). In the study overall: Multivisceral, liver-intestinal, or isolated intestinal transplants were received by the recipients. Alloreactive clones were identified by sequencing pre-transplant mixed lymphocyte reaction products and comparing these products with unstimulated pre-transplant donor and recipient T cells. Donor T cell macrochimerism was defined as a peak of at least 4% donor T cells among recipient peripheral blood mononuclear cells. The cohort enrolled 20 to 30 intestinal transplant recipients including one retransplant, and a few patients lacking pretransplant specimens were excluded. Rather than going through the commercial service, samples from three later patients were sequenced in-house on an Illumina MiSeq and processed with MiXCR. All recipients received anti-thymocyte globulin induction followed by maintenance tacrolimus and steroids for 3 to 4 years. After intestinal transplantation, graft-versus-host and host-versus-graft alloreactive T cell clones in the graft, circulation and bone marrow were tracked using bulk TCR-beta CDR3 sequencing.

Worth noting for this clone: The antigen it binds to is not known. The sample holds no much larger clone one base away, and base qualities are not on file.

The germline V gene encodes CDR1 GTSNPN and CDR2 SVGIG (reference sequence). The CDR3 runs 14 amino acids, cysteine and phenylalanine included. Here the CDR3 DNA is all that survives: 42 bases in frame from base 1. A distance of 16 bases separates the germline ends of V and J, which lose 4 bases and 4 bases respectively. Study-wide conclusions, independent of this receptor: In the allografts of patients with donor T cell macrochimerism, GvH to HvG T cell clonal ratios were high. Peak levels of circulating GvH clones were associated with declines in HvG clones early after transplant. GvH clones were found in recipient bone marrow, and some of the GvH clones appeared earlier in ileal mucosa or blood, which is consistent with an intestinal mucosal origin. Conclusions were limited by the relatively low number and heterogeneity of intestinal transplant patients.

The sample's time point label, in plain terms: cells obtained before transplantation from donor or recipient. CD3+CD4+ and CD3+CD8+ populations were FACS-sorted from unstimulated pre-transplant donor and recipient cells taken from spleen or lymph nodes. Libraries were built with the immunoSEQ multiplex PCR assay. For most patients, genomic DNA was isolated with the Qiagen DNeasy Blood and Tissue Kit and shipped frozen to Adaptive Biotechnologies for TCR sequencing. Adaptive Biotechnologies carried out high-throughput TCR-beta CDR3 sequencing of genomic DNA for most patients. Per the original workflow: Adaptive's ImmunoSEQ software supplied the TCR sequencing data for around 19 patients, while MiXCR and VDJtools were used to process a few other patients. To correct CD4 versus CD8 sorting errors, sequences present in both subsets at a frequency ratio below 5:1 were removed. Because the origin of CDR3 nucleotide sequences shared between donor and recipient could not be assigned, those sequences were removed. To be classed as alloreactive, a clone needed at least 2-fold expansion over unstimulated cells and a minimum CFSE-low frequency of 0.002% (template counts) or 0.001% (read counts). A clone was considered mappable if detected in the sequenced pre-transplant spleen, lymph node, or MLR CFSE-low populations of the donor or recipient. The cumulative frequency of alloreactive clones was calculated as a percentage of all sequences, weighted by copy number. TCRdb took over this immuneACCESS table, retaining in-frame rearrangements with V and J assigned. Such tables are incomplete; in checked studies, under half of the missing clones stem from an unresolved V gene, and the remainder is unexplained. Clone size and the V and J calls come from that table; the DNA yielded D and trimming. This sample is represented by about 90,000 clones; 92% of them were singletons. The biggest ten clones account for over 0.3% of the sample.

The clonotype was recovered from a human donor who received an intestinal transplant. The V gene is TRBV30 and the J gene is TRBJ2-5; the D gene is possibly TRBD1 or TRBD2, with 5 bases matching each. The sample here was unstimulated CD4+ T cells sorted from spleen or lymph node cells, taken before intestinal transplant. The CDR3 protein: CAWTTPGRPETQYF. The nucleotide sequence reads as follows: TGTGCCTGGACCACACCGGGACGCCCAGAGACCCAGTACTTC.